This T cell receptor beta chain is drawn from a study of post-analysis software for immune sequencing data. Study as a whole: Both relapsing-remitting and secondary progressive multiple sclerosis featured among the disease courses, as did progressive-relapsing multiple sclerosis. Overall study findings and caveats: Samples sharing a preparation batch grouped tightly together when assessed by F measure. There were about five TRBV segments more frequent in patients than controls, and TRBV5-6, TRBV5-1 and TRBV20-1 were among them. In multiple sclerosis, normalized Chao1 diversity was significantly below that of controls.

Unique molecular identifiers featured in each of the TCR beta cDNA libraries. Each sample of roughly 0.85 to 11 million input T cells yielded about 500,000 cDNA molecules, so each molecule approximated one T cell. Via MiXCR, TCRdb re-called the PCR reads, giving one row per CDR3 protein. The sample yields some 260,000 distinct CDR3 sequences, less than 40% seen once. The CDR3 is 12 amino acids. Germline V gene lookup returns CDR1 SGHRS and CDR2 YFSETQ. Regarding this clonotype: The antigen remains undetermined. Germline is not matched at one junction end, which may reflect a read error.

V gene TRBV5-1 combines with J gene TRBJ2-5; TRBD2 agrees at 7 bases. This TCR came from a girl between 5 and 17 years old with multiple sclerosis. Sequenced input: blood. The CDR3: CTSSGDRETQYF. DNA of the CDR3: TGCACCAGCAGCGGGGACCGGGAGACCCAGTACTTC.